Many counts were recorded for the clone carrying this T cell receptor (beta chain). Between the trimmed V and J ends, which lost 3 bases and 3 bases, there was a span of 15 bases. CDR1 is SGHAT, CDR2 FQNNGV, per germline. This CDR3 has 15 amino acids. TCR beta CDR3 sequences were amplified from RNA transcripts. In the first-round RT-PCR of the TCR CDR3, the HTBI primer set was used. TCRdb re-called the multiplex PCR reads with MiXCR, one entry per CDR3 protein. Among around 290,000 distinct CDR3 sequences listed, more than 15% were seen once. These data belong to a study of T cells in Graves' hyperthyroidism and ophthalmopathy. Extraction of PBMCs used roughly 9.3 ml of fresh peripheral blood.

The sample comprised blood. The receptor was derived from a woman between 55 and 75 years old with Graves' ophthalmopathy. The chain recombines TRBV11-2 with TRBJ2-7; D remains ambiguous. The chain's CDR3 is CASSFGPSLDYEQYF. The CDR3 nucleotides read TGTGCCAGCAGCTTCGGTCCTAGTCTCGACTACGAGCAGTACTTC.